This T cell receptor (beta chain) was captured in a study of blood T cell repertoires in COVID-19. Whole-study context: There were acute and convalescent COVID-19 samples, and they came from the United States, Italy and Spain. T cells, B-cell-depleted T cells, or PBMCs provided the cDNA or gDNA that served as material.

Germline lookup yields CDR1 SGHAT and CDR2 FQDESV (reference sequence). The length of the CDR3 is 12 residues. V was shortened by 3 bases and J by 7 bases, with 7 bases between the two germline ends. In the authors' workflow: Reference gene primer amplification in the assay estimated nucleated cell counts. Produced via immunoSEQ multiplex PCR; TCRdb's table is partial and in-frame only. That table gives V, J and clone size, and the DNA gave D and trimming. Found here are under 450,000 clones, 70% to 90% of them singletons; the top ten hold under 8.5%. Sequenced: peripheral blood. This clonotype was sampled from a woman aged 55-70 years with COVID-19, enrolled during active disease. The chain combines TRBV11-1 with TRBJ2-1; D unclear. CDR3 sequence (DNA): TGTGCCAGCAGCTTTGGCTGGAATGAGCAGTTCTTC. Translation: CASSFGWNEQFF.